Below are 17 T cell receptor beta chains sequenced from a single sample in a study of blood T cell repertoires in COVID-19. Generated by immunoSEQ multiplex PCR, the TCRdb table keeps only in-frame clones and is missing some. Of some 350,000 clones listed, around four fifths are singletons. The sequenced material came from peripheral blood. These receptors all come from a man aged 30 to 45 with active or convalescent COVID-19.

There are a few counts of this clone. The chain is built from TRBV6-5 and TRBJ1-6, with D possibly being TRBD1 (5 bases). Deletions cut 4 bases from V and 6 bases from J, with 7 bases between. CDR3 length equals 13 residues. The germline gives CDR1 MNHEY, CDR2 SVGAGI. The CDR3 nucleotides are TGTGCCAGCAGTTGGGGGGGTAATTCACCCCTCCACTTT. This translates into CASSWGGNSPLHF.

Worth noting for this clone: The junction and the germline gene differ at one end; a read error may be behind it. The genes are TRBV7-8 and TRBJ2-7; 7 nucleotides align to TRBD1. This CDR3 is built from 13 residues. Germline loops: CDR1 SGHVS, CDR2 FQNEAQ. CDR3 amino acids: CASSLGQLPREFF. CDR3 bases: TGTGCCAGCAGCTTGGGACAGCTTCCTAGAGAATTCTTC.

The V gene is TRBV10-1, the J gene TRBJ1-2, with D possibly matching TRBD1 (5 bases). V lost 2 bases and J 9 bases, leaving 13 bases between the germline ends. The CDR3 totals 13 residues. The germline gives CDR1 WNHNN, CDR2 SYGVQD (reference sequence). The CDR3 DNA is TGCGCCAGCAGTGAGGCCGACAGCAGATGCTACACCTTC. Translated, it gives CASSEADSRCYTF.

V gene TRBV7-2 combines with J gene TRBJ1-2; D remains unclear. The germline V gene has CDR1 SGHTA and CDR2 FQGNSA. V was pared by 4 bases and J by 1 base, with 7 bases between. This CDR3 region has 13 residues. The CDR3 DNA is TGTGCCAGCAGCTATCGGGGTAACTATGGCTACACCTTC. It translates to CASSYRGNYGYTF.

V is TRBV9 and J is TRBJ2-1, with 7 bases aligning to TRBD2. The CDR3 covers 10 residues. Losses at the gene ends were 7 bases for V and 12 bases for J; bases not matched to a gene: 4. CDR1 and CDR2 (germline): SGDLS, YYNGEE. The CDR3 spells CASWPSGQFF. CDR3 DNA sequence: TGTGCCAGCTGGCCTAGCGGGCAGTTCTTC. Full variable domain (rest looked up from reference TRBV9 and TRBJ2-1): DSGVTQTPKHLITATGQRVTLRCSPRSGDLSVYWYQQSLDQGLQFLIQYYNGEERAKGNILERFSAQQFPDLHSELNLSSLELGDSALYFCASWPSGQFFGPGTRLTVL.

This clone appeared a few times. DNA for the CDR3: TGTGCCAGCAGCTTGACTACATTCTCCTACGAGCAGTACTTC. Its translation is CASSLTTFSYEQYF. The chain joins TRBV13 to TRBJ2-7; D perhaps matches TRBD2 (5 bases). The CDR3 covers 14 residues. The germline CDR1 and CDR2 sequences are PRHDT and FYEKMQ (reference sequence). The V end lost 3 bases, the J end lost 0 bases, and 9 bases lay between the germline ends.

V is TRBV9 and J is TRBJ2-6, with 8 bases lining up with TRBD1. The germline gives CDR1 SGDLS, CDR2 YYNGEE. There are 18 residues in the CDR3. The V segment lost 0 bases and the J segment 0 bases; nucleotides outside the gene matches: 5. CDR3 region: CASSVVRDRTSGANVLTF. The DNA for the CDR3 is TGTGCCAGCAGCGTAGTCCGGGACAGGACCTCTGGGGCCAACGTCCTGACTTTC.

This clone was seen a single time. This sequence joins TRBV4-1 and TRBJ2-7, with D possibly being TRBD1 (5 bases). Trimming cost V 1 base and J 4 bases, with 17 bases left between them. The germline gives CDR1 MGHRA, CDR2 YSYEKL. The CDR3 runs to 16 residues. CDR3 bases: TGCGCCAGCAGCCAAGCGGCAGGGCCCCTCCCGTACGAGCAGTACTTC. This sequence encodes CASSQAAGPLPYEQYF.

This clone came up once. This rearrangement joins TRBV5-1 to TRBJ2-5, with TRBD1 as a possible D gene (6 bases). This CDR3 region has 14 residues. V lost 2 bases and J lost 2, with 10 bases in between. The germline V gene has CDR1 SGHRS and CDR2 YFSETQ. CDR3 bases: TGCGCCAGCAGCTTTTTGGGGGCACAAGAGACCCAGTACTTC. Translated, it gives CASSFLGAQETQYF.

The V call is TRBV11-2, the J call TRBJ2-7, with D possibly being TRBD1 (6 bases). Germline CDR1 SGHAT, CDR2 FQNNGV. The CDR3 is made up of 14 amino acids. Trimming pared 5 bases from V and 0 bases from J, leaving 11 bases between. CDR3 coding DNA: TGTGCCAGCAGCGACACAGGGTTCTCCTACGAGCAGTACTTC. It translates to CASSDTGFSYEQYF.

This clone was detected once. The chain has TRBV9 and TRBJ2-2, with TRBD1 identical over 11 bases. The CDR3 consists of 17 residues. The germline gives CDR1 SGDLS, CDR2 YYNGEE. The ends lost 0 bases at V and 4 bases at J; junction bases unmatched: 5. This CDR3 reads CASSVDGTGGPTGELFF. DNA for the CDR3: TGTGCCAGCAGCGTAGATGGGACAGGGGGACCCACCGGGGAGCTGTTTTTT.

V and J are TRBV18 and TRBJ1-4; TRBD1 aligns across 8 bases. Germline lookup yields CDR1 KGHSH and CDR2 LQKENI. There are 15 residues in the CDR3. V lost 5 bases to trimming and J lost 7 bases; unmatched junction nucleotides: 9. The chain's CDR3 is CASSGSGGASEKLFF. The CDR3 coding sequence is TGTGCCAGCTCAGGATCAGGGGGCGCAAGTGAAAAACTGTTTTTT.

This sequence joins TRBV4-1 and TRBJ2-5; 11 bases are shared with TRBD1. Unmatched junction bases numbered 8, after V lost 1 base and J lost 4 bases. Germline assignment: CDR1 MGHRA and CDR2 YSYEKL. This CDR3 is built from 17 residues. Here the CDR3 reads CASSQGPGQGVSETQYF. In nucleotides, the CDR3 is TGCGCCAGCAGCCAAGGACCGGGACAGGGGGTTTCAGAGACCCAGTACTTC.

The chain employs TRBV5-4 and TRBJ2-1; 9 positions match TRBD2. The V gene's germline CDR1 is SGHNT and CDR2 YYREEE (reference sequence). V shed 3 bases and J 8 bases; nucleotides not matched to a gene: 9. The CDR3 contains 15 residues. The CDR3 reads CASSSRSGGGYEQFF. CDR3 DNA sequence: TGTGCCAGCAGCTCACGTAGCGGGGGCGGTTATGAGCAGTTCTTC.

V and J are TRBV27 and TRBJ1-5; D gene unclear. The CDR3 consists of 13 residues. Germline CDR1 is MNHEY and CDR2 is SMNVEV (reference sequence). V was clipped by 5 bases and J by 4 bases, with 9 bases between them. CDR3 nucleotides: TGTGCCAGCAGTCCCTCGACAAATCAGCCCCAGCATTTT. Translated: CASSPSTNQPQHF.

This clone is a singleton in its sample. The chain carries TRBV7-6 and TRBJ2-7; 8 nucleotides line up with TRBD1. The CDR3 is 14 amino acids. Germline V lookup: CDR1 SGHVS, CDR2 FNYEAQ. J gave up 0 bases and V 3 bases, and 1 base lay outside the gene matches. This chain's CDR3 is CASSFTGGSYEQYF. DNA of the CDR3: TGTGCCAGCAGCTTCACAGGGGGCTCCTACGAGCAGTACTTC.

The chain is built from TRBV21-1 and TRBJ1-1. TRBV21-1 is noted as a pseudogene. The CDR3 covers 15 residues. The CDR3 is CASSNARDGDTEAFF. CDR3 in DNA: TGTGCCAGCAGCAACGCCCGGGATGGTGACACTGAAGCTTTCTTT.